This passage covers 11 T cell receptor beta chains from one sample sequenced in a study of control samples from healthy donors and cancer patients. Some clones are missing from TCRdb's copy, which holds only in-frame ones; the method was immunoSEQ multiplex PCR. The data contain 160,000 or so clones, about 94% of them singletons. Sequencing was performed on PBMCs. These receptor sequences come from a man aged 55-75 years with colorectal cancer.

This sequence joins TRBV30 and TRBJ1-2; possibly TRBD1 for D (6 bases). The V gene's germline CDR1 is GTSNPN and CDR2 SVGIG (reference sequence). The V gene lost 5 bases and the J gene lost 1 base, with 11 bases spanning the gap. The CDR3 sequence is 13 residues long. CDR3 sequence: CAWSDRDNYGYTF. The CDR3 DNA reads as TGTGCCTGGTCGGACAGAGATAACTATGGCTACACCTTC.

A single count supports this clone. This CDR3 reads CASNLRFSNQPQHF. DNA of the CDR3: TGTGCCAGCAACTTACGGTTCAGCAATCAGCCCCAGCATTTT. J is TRBJ1-5 and V is TRBV6-5, with D unclear. V was shortened by 7 bases and J by 1 base, with 11 bases between the two germline ends. The germline V gene encodes CDR1 MNHEY and CDR2 SVGAGI. This CDR3 has 14 residues.

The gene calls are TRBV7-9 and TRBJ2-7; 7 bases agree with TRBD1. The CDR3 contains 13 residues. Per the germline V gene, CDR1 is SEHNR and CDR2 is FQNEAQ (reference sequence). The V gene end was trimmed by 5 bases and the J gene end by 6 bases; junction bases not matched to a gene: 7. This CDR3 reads CASSRTGVGEQYF. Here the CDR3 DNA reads TGTGCCAGCAGCCGAACAGGGGTCGGCGAGCAGTACTTC.

The CDR3 loop reads CASKAWAGGLTDTQYF. The DNA for the CDR3 is TGTGCCAGCAAGGCGTGGGCGGGGGGCCTCACAGATACGCAGTATTTT. The V call is TRBV5-4, the J call TRBJ2-3; 8 nucleotides line up with TRBD2. Germline V gives CDR1 SGHNT, CDR2 YYREEE (reference sequence). With V trimmed by 6 bases and J by 2 bases, 11 bases remained unmatched. The CDR3 contains 16 residues.

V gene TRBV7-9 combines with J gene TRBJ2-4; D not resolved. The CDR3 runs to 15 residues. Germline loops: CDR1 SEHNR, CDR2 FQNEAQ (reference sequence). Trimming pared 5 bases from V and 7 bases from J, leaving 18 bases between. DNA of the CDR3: TGTGCCAGCAGCGACATAACATCAGGATCTAACATTCAGTACTTC. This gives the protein CASSDITSGSNIQYF.

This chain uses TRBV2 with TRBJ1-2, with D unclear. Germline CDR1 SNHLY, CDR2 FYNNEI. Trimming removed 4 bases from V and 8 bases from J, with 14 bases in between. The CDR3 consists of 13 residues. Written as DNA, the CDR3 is TGTGCCAGCAGTGCCCGAACGGAGCGGGGCTACACCTTC. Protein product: CASSARTERGYTF.

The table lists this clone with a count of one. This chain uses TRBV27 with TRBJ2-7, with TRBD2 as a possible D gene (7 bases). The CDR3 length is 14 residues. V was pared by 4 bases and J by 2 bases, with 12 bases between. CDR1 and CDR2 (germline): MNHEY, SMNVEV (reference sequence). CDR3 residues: CASSWEGGAYEQYF. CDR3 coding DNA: TGTGCCAGCAGTTGGGAGGGGGGGGCCTACGAGCAGTACTTC.

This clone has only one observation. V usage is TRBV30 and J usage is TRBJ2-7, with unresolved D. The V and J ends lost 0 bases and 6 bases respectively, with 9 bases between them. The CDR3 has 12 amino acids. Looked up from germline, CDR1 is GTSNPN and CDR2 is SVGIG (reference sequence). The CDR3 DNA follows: TGTGCCTGGAGTGTAGGAACCGGCGAGCAGTACTTC. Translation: CAWSVGTGEQYF.

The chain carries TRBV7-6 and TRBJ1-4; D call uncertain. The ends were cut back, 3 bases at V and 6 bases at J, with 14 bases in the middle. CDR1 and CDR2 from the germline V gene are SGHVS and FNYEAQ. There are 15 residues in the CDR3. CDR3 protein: CASSLAQGRYEKLFF. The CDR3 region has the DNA TGTGCCAGCAGCTTGGCTCAAGGACGTTATGAAAAACTGTTTTTT.

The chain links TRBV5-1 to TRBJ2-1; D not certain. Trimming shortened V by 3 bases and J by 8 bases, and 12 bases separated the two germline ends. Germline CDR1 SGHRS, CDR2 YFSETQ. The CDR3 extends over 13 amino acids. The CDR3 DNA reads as TGCGCCAGCAGCTACCCGACTGGGGATGAGCAGTTCTTC. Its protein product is CASSYPTGDEQFF.

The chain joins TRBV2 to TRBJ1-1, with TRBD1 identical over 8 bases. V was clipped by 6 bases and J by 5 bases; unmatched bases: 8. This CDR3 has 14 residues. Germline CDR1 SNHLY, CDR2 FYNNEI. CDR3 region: CASRLQGVDTEAFF. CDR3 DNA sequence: TGTGCCAGCAGGCTACAGGGGGTGGATACTGAAGCTTTCTTT. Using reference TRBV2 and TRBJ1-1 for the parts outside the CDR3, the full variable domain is EPEVTQTPSHQVTQMGQEVILRCVPISNHLYFYWYRQILGQKVEFLVSFYNNEISEKSEIFDDQFSVERPDGSNFTLKIRSTKLEDSAMYFCASRLQGVDTEAFFGQGTRLTVV.